These 16 T cell receptor beta chains came from one sample sequenced in a study of OX40 agonist ivuxolimab in advanced cancers. Method: immunoSEQ multiplex PCR; TCRdb's copy keeps in-frame clones and lacks some. This table has around 40,000 clones, approximately 86% appearing once. The specimen was CD4+ or CD8+ T cells sorted from blood, collected in a trial of the OX40 agonist ivuxolimab. All receptors come from an adult with an advanced solid tumor such as melanoma, head and neck, liver or kidney cancer.

This chain links TRBV7-9 with TRBJ1-1; D remains unclear. Germline CDR1 reads SEHNR; CDR2 reads FQNEAQ (reference sequence). Trimming left V 4 bases short and J 0 bases short, with 6 bases between. The CDR3 length is 13 residues. For the CDR3, the DNA is TGTGCCAGCAGCTCGAGTTTGAACACTGAAGCTTTCTTT. This translates into CASSSSLNTEAFF.

This clone appeared once. The chain is built from TRBV6-5 and TRBJ2-1; 7 nucleotides align to TRBD2. Germline CDR1 and CDR2: MNHEY and SVGAGI. This CDR3 region has 15 residues. The ends lost 7 bases at V and 0 bases at J; junction bases unmatched: 6. Here the CDR3 reads CASTNGGSSYNEQFF. DNA of the CDR3: TGTGCCAGCACCAACGGGGGGAGCTCCTACAATGAGCAGTTCTTC.

In its sample, this clone was seen once. The chain uses TRBV7-9 and TRBJ2-2, with a tentative D call TRBD2 (6 bases). Trimming shortened V by 1 base and J by 4 bases, and 13 bases separated the two germline ends. Germline V CDR1 and CDR2: SEHNR, FQNEAQ (reference sequence). The length of the CDR3 is 16 residues. The CDR3 protein is CASSLVGGAGTGELFF. The CDR3 coding sequence is TGTGCCAGCAGCTTAGTGGGGGGAGCAGGCACCGGGGAGCTGTTTTTT. The complete variable domain, with remaining parts taken from reference TRBV7-9 and TRBJ2-2, reads DTGVSQNPRHKITKRGQNVTFRCDPISEHNRLYWYRQTLGQGPEFLTYFQNEAQLEKSRLLSDRFSAERPKGSFSTLEIQRTEQGDSAMYLCASSLVGGAGTGELFFGEGSRLTVL.

The CDR3: CAISELLGPGNTIYF. CDR3 sequence (DNA): TGTGCCATCAGTGAGTTATTAGGGCCCGGAAACACCATATATTTT. The chain has TRBV10-3 and TRBJ1-3, with D unresolved. V was cut by 1 base and J by 4 bases, with 11 bases left in between. The CDR3 totals 15 residues. CDR1 is ENHRY, CDR2 SYGVKD, per germline.

This clone occurred a few times. The rearrangement uses TRBV7-9 and TRBJ1-5; a weak D match, TRBD1 (6 bases). The CDR3 consists of 13 residues. From germline, CDR1 is SEHNR and CDR2 FQNEAQ (reference sequence). Trimming stripped 5 bases from V and 6 bases from J, with 11 bases between. CDR3 in DNA: TGTGCCAGCAGCCCGACAGGAGTTCAGCCCCAGCATTTT. Translating gives CASSPTGVQPQHF. Using reference TRBV7-9 and TRBJ1-5 for the parts outside the CDR3, the full variable domain is DTGVSQNPRHKITKRGQNVTFRCDPISEHNRLYWYRQTLGQGPEFLTYFQNEAQLEKSRLLSDRFSAERPKGSFSTLEIQRTEQGDSAMYLCASSPTGVQPQHFGDGTRLSIL.

This clone has just a few counts. V usage is TRBV4-1 and J usage is TRBJ1-5; 8 bases line up with TRBD1. CDR3 length: 15 residues. The germline V gene encodes CDR1 MGHRA and CDR2 YSYEKL. J was trimmed by 6 bases and V by 2 bases; bases with no gene match: 6. This chain's CDR3 is CASSQSDRGSQPQHF. The DNA of the CDR3 is TGCGCCAGCAGCCAATCAGACAGGGGAAGTCAGCCCCAGCATTTT.

The chain combines TRBV9 with TRBJ1-3; no clear D gene. Trimming took off 3 bases at V and 0 bases at J, with 10 bases between the two ends. Germline V gene data show CDR1 as SGDLS and CDR2 as YYNGEE. The CDR3 has 15 amino acids. CDR3 in amino acids: CASSGGEGSGNTIYF. CDR3 DNA sequence: TGTGCCAGCAGCGGGGGTGAGGGCTCTGGAAACACCATATATTTT.

This chain uses TRBV27 with TRBJ1-1, with 9 nucleotides matching TRBD1. This CDR3 is 12 amino acids long. V trimming: 5 bases; J trimming: 8 bases; junction bases outside the gene matches: 3. Germline CDR1 is MNHEY and CDR2 is SMNVEV (reference sequence). The chain's CDR3 is CASSLGQGEAFF. The CDR3 nucleotides are TGTGCCAGCAGTCTCGGACAGGGGGAAGCTTTCTTT.

The chain carries TRBV30 and TRBJ2-1; the match to TRBD2 covers 7 bases. The CDR3 spans 12 residues. Germline CDR1 and CDR2: GTSNPN and SVGIG (reference sequence). Trimming took 4 bases from V and 10 from J; bases not matched to a gene: 7. The CDR3 loop is CAWMGEGPEQFF. The DNA for the CDR3 is TGTGCCTGGATGGGGGAGGGCCCCGAGCAGTTCTTC.

V is TRBV30 and J is TRBJ2-7, with D perhaps TRBD2 (6 bases). Germline V CDR1 and CDR2: GTSNPN, SVGIG (reference sequence). CDR3 size: 17 residues. V lost 0 bases and J 0 bases, leaving 18 bases between the germline ends. In DNA, the CDR3 is TGTGCCTGGAGTGTAAGACTAGGGAAACCTCTCTCCTACGAGCAGTACTTC. Its protein is CAWSVRLGKPLSYEQYF. The whole variable domain, filled in from reference TRBV30 and TRBJ2-7, reads SQTIHQWPATLVQPVGSPLSLECTVEGTSNPNLYWYRQAAGRGLQLLFYSVGIGQISSEVPQNLSASRPQDRQFILSSKKLLLSDSGFYLCAWSVRLGKPLSYEQYFGPGTRLTVT.

The J gene is TRBJ2-4, the V gene TRBV9, with D possibly TRBD2 on 5 matching bases. The CDR3 sequence is 18 residues long. Trimming removed 3 bases at V and 0 bases at J, with 19 bases between. The germline V gene has CDR1 SGDLS and CDR2 YYNGEE. Here the CDR3 reads CASSAPMRGGLAKNIQYF. DNA of the CDR3: TGTGCCAGCAGCGCCCCCATGCGTGGAGGTCTAGCCAAAAACATTCAGTACTTC.

This clone was recorded only once. This chain connects TRBV9 to TRBJ2-3; D might be TRBD1 (5 bases). The V and J ends lost 5 bases and 6 bases respectively, with 13 bases between them. Germline lookup yields CDR1 SGDLS and CDR2 YYNGEE. The CDR3 contains 13 residues. The CDR3 DNA is TGTGCCAGCAGGCCTAGGGGTGAGGATACGCAGTATTTT. Encoded protein: CASRPRGEDTQYF.

The J gene is TRBJ1-1, the V gene TRBV6-6; D remains unclear. CDR1 MNHNY and CDR2 SVGAGI come from the germline V gene (reference sequence). This CDR3 is built from 15 residues. The ends were cut back, 5 bases at V and 5 bases at J, with 18 bases in the middle. The CDR3 region has the DNA TGTGCCAGCAGTCCCCCCCGCGAAGTGGGAACTGAAGCTTTCTTT. This sequence encodes CASSPPREVGTEAFF.

The rearrangement uses TRBV10-3 and TRBJ1-1, with D hard to call. The CDR3 length is 15 residues. V gave up 2 bases and J gave up 0 bases, with 10 bases separating them. Germline V lookup: CDR1 ENHRY, CDR2 SYGVKD. The CDR3 spells CAISERERMNTEAFF. CDR3 nucleotide sequence: TGTGCCATCAGTGAGCGGGAAAGGATGAACACTGAAGCTTTCTTT.

The CDR3 DNA is TGTGCCAGCAGTGAAGGACGTTGGGATCAGCCCCAGCATTTT. Translation gives CASSEGRWDQPQHF. The rearrangement links TRBV2 to TRBJ1-5; D unclear. Germline V gene lookup returns CDR1 SNHLY and CDR2 FYNNEI. The CDR3 extends over 14 amino acids. V lost 1 base and J lost 5, with 9 bases in between.

CDR3 coding DNA: TGTGCCAGCAGCCCCCCGGGGGCACCCGCGGCCTACGAGCAGTACTTC. Encoded protein: CASSPPGAPAAYEQYF. The rearrangement links TRBV7-6 to TRBJ2-7, with D perhaps TRBD1 or TRBD2 (6 bases each). The CDR3 spans 16 residues. The germline V and J ends were trimmed by 5 bases and 2 bases, with 19 bases remaining between them. CDR1 and CDR2 (germline): SGHVS, FNYEAQ.